This is a list of T cell receptor beta chains from one sample in a study of CD8+ T cells in alopecia areata. Only in-frame clones appear in the TCRdb table, and some are missing; sequencing was by immunoSEQ multiplex PCR. The sample records some 98,000 clones, roughly 64% being singletons. Specimen: CD8+ T cells sorted from blood, collected at week 4, from a patient treated with tofacitinib. Source of these receptors: a human donor with alopecia areata. CDR3s include the opening cysteine and the closing phenylalanine or tryptophan. The D gene is left open where the match is weak. Clone size, where shown, is once, few, many, or a class for clones that have expanded.

>TRBV27|NA|TRBJ1-2|16|TRBD1
TGTGCCAGCAGTATTCTCGGACAGGGGGCGGGCTATGGCTACACCTTC
CASSILGQGAGYGYTF
>TRBV5-1|NA|TRBJ1-2|12|NA
TGCGCCAGCGCGGAAACAAACTATGGCTACACCTTC
CASAETNYGYTF
>TRBV9|NA|TRBJ2-3|13|TRBD1
TGTGCCAGCACAGGGGGTATTACAGATACGCAGTATTTT
CASTGGITDTQYF
>TRBV30|NA|TRBJ2-7|13|NA
TGTGCCTGGAGTTCCTCGGGGACCTACGAGCAGTACTTC
CAWSSSGTYEQYF
>TRBV29-1|few|TRBJ2-6|15|NA
TGCAGCGTTGAAGATTCGAGGCCTGGGGCCAACGTCCTGACTTTC
CSVEDSRPGANVLTF
>TRBV5-1|NA|TRBJ2-7|13|NA
TGCGCCAGCAGCATCGGGACGGATTACGAGCAGTACTTC
CASSIGTDYEQYF
>TRBV7-9|NA|TRBJ1-5|13|NA
TGTGCCAGCAGCTTAAAGAGCAATCAGCCCCAGCATTTT
CASSLKSNQPQHF
>TRBV7-9|NA|TRBJ2-1|14|TRBD2
TGTGCCAGCAGCCCGGGACTAGCAAACAATGAGCAGTTCTTC
CASSPGLANNEQFF
>TRBV10-3|many|TRBJ2-3|12|NA
TGTGCCATCAGTGAAGGCGCAGATACGCAGTATTTT
CAISEGADTQYF
>TRBV7-3|NA|TRBJ2-1|13|TRBD2
TGTGCCAGCAGTTTTAGCGGGTACAATGAGCAGTTCTTC
CASSFSGYNEQFF
>TRBV5-1|many|TRBJ2-7|15|TRBD2
TGCGCCAGCAGCTTAGGACTAGCGGGAAACTACGAGCAGTACTTC
CASSLGLAGNYEQYF
>TRBV27|NA|TRBJ2-3|16|NA
TGTGCCAGCAGTTTACTTGTGGGGCCAGGCACAGATACGCAGTATTTT
CASSLLVGPGTDTQYF
>TRBV11-2|few|TRBJ2-1|12|NA
TGTGCCAGCAGGGGGATATACAATGAGCAGTTCTTC
CASRGIYNEQFF
>TRBV4-2|NA|TRBJ1-2|14|NA
TGTGCCAGCAGCCAAGCTTGGGCGGATGATGGCTACACCTTC
CASSQAWADDGYTF
>TRBV5-4|NA|TRBJ2-7|13|NA
TGTGCCAGCAGCCCCGGGACACCCCCCGAGCAGTACTTC
CASSPGTPPEQYF
>TRBV30|NA|TRBJ2-2|13|NA
TGTGCCTGGAGTGTACGAAACACCGGGGAGCTGTTTTTT
CAWSVRNTGELFF
>TRBV27|NA|TRBJ2-1|11|TRBD2
TGTGCCAGCAGTTTTGGGACTAGCATGTTCTTC
CASSFGTSMFF
>TRBV27|NA|TRBJ2-2|14|NA
TGTGCCAGCAGTTGGACGGCGAACACCGGGGAGCTGTTTTTT
CASSWTANTGELFF
>TRBV7-9|NA|TRBJ2-2|15|NA
TGTGCCAGCAGCGGGCCAGGGCGAAATGCCGGGGAGCTGTTTTTT
CASSGPGRNAGELFF
>TRBV29-1|few|TRBJ2-3|12|NA
TGCAGCGCCCGTATTATTTCAGATACGCAGTATTTT
CSARIISDTQYF
>TRBV5-1|NA|TRBJ2-7|13|NA
TGCGCCAGCAGCTTTTCGGGGGCGTACGAGCAGTACTTC
CASSFSGAYEQYF
>TRBV15|NA|TRBJ1-6|15|TRBD1
TGTGCCACCAGCACCCTCCGGGACAGAAATTCACCCCTCCACTTT
CATSTLRDRNSPLHF
>TRBV2|few|TRBJ2-1|15|TRBD2
TGTGCCAGGAGAATAGCGGGACGGGACGAGAATGAGCAGTTCTTC
CARRIAGRDENEQFF
>TRBV5-6|NA|TRBJ2-3|15|NA
TGTGCCAGCAGCTTTATCAGGAGAACCACAGATACGCAGTATTTT
CASSFIRRTTDTQYF
>TRBV29-1|few|TRBJ2-7|13|NA
TGCAGCGTTGTGTGGCAGGCGGGCTACGAGCAGTACTTC
CSVVWQAGYEQYF
>TRBV27|NA|TRBJ2-2|14|TRBD2
TGTGCCAGCAGATTACTAGCGAGGTCCGGGGAGCTGTTTTTT
CASRLLARSGELFF
>TRBV29-1|NA|TRBJ2-3|10|NA
TGCAGCGTAGGCACAGATACGCAGTATTTT
CSVGTDTQYF